The rows below give T cell receptor beta chains drawn from one sample of a study of beta chain bispecific antibodies for T cell cancers. TCRdb recomputed calls from the 5' RACE reads with MiXCR, one row per CDR3 protein. The sample shows some 20,000 distinct CDR3 sequences, about 2.7% of them seen only once. These receptors' antigens are unknown. Input material: healthy donor T cells cultured with leukemia cells. Every receptor here comes from a human donor in good health. Some clones in this sample may be carry-over from other donors' samples. CDR3s include the opening cysteine and the closing phenylalanine or tryptophan. The order of the fields is V gene, clone size, J gene, CDR3 length, D gene, CDR3 DNA, CDR3 protein. D genes are given only for firm matches. Part of the rows lack a size; the others show once, few, many or a class for expanded clones.

TRBV20-1,many,TRBJ2-1,14,.,TGCAGTGCTAGAGATCCGGACAGATACAATGAGCAGTTCTTC,CSARDPDRYNEQFF
TRBV28,many,TRBJ2-7,15,.,TGTGCCAGCAGTTCCCGGCCTTTAATGGGGTACGAGCAGTACTTC,CASSSRPLMGYEQYF
TRBV5-1,.,TRBJ2-2,16,.,TGCGCCAGCAGCCCCCGGGCCAGCGAAGGCACCGGGGAGCTGTTTTTT,CASSPRASEGTGELFF
TRBV20-1,many,TRBJ1-1,12,TRBD1,TGCAGTGCTAGCCCAGGGGGCACTGAAGCTTTCTTT,CSASPGGTEAFF
TRBV27,.,TRBJ1-1,14,.,TGTGCCAGCAGTGATGCACAGGGGAACACTGAAGCTTTCTTT,CASSDAQGNTEAFF
TRBV5-6,few,TRBJ1-1,14,.,TGTGCCAGCAGCTTGGGGGGCCGGAACACTGAAGCTTTCTTT,CASSLGGRNTEAFF
TRBV2,.,TRBJ1-1,16,.,TGTGCCAGCAGTGTTAAAAGCGGACTCATGAACACTGAAGCTTTCTTT,CASSVKSGLMNTEAFF
TRBV3-1,many,TRBJ2-1,15,TRBD2,TGTGCCAGCAGCCTCGGACTAGCGGGGGGGTTCGAGCAGTTCTTC,CASSLGLAGGFEQFF
TRBV5-1,many,TRBJ2-2,15,.,TGCGCCAGCAGCCCTATGGGGGTGAACACCGGGGAGCTGTTTTTT,CASSPMGVNTGELFF
TRBV6-1,few,TRBJ2-7,12,.,TGTGCCAGCATAGGGCAGAGCTACGAGCAGTACTTC,CASIGQSYEQYF
TRBV20-1,.,TRBJ2-7,13,.,TGCAGTGCTAGGCAAACAGGTTCCCACGAGCAGTACTTC,CSARQTGSHEQYF
TRBV19,many,TRBJ2-2,16,.,TGTGCCACCACCCCCCCCCCGGGGCAGAACACCGGGGAGCTGTTTTTT,CATTPPPGQNTGELFF
TRBV27,many,TRBJ2-1,13,TRBD2,TGTGCCAGCAGTCCCCGGGAGGGGCTAGGGGAGTTCTTC,CASSPREGLGEFF
TRBV6-2/TRBV6-3,medium-sized,TRBJ2-7,13,.,TGTGCCAGCAGTCCTCAGAGCATCTACGAGCAGTACTTC,CASSPQSIYEQYF
TRBV7-2,many,TRBJ2-7,14,TRBD2,TGTGCCAGCAGCTTTAGCGGGGGACTATACGAGCAGTACTTC,CASSFSGGLYEQYF
TRBV5-6,many,TRBJ1-2,15,.,TGTGCCAGCAGCGGTCGAAGGGGAACGTCACCTGGCTACACCTTC,CASSGRRGTSPGYTF
TRBV6-1,few,TRBJ2-3,13,.,TGTGCCAGCAACGCAGGAGATGGAGATACGCAGTATTTT,CASNAGDGDTQYF
TRBV7-6,many,TRBJ2-1,15,TRBD1,TGTGCCAGCAGCACAGACAGGGGTTCCTACAATGAGCAGTTCTTC,CASSTDRGSYNEQFF
TRBV5-1,many,TRBJ2-2,19,TRBD1,TGCGCCAGCAGCTTCAAGGGGACAGGGGTTAACGCGAACACCGGGGAGCTGTTTTTT,CASSFKGTGVNANTGELFF
TRBV11-2,medium-sized,TRBJ2-1,15,TRBD1,TGTGCCAGCAGCTTTCCGAGGACAGGGGACAATGAGCAGTTCTTC,CASSFPRTGDNEQFF
TRBV12-3/TRBV12-4,many,TRBJ1-5,15,.,TGTGCCAGCAGTACCACGGTGGGGGGTGGTCAGCCCCAGCATTTT,CASSTTVGGGQPQHF
TRBV20-1,many,TRBJ2-5,17,.,TGCAGTGCTACAAATGACGTAATGATTTCCATCCAAGAGACCCAGTACTTC,CSATNDVMISIQETQYF
TRBV6-1,many,TRBJ2-3,17,.,TGTGCCAGCAGTGATAGATGGGGGACGCACGGCACAGATACGCAGTATTTT,CASSDRWGTHGTDTQYF
TRBV10-3,many,TRBJ2-7,15,TRBD1,TGTGCCATCAGGGGGACAGGAGGGGCCCGGGGCGAGCAGTACTTC,CAIRGTGGARGEQYF
TRBV10-3,many,TRBJ1-3,11,.,TGTGCCTTGAACTCTGGAAACACCATATATTTT,CALNSGNTIYF
TRBV5-6,many,TRBJ1-1,13,.,TGTGCCAGCAGCCCTCTGATTGACACTGAAGCTTTCTTT,CASSPLIDTEAFF
TRBV2,many,TRBJ1-2,15,TRBD1,TGTGCCAGCAGGGGACAGGGGGTAGCTAACTATGGCTACACCTTC,CASRGQGVANYGYTF
TRBV20-1,many,TRBJ1-1,14,.,TGCAGTGCTACCATTACGGACAGGAACACTGAAGCTTTCTTT,CSATITDRNTEAFF
TRBV20-1,many,TRBJ1-5,15,.,TGCAGTGCTTCCCACAGTGCCGTGGGCAATCAGCCCCAGCATTTT,CSASHSAVGNQPQHF
TRBV10-3,many,TRBJ2-7,12,.,TGTGCCACCCTGGAGGCAGGCCGAGAGCAGTACTTC,CATLEAGREQYF
TRBV12-3/TRBV12-4,many,TRBJ2-3,13,.,TGTGCCAGCAGCCGATGGCGGGCAGATACGCAGTATTTT,CASSRWRADTQYF
TRBV29-1,many,TRBJ2-3,17,TRBD2,TGCAGCGTTGCCCCCCTAGCGGGGGGACCCCACACAGATACGCAGTATTTT,CSVAPLAGGPHTDTQYF
TRBV4-1,many,TRBJ2-3,17,TRBD2,TGCGCCAGCAGCCAAGAACTAAGCGGGGGGCCCAGGGATACGCAGTATTTT,CASSQELSGGPRDTQYF
TRBV11-2,many,TRBJ2-3,20,.,TGTGCCAGCAGCTTAGGGGGGAGCCAGGGTTTGGGGCTTCATGGAGATACGCAGTATTTT,CASSLGGSQGLGLHGDTQYF
TRBV12-3/TRBV12-4,many,TRBJ2-5,15,TRBD2,TGTGCCAGCAGCCCAGTTAGCGGGGCCCAAGAGACCCAGTACTTC,CASSPVSGAQETQYF
TRBV27,.,TRBJ2-2,15,.,TGTGCCAGCGGAAATCAGGTTTCCTTAGGGGGGGAGCTGTTTTTT,CASGNQVSLGGELFF
TRBV27,many,TRBJ2-2,16,.,TGTGCCAGCAGTAGCCACGGGACAACGAACACCGGGGAGCTGTTTTTT,CASSSHGTTNTGELFF
TRBV7-9,many,TRBJ2-1,14,.,TGTGCCAGCCCCTCTTGGGGGATGTACAATGAGCAGTTCTTC,CASPSWGMYNEQFF
TRBV29-1,many,TRBJ2-7,14,.,TGCAGCGTTGAAGGTACCGAGATCCCCTACGAGCAGTACTTC,CSVEGTEIPYEQYF
TRBV4-1,many,TRBJ2-3,16,TRBD2,TGCGCCAGCAGCCCCCGGGTAGCGGGGGACCGCGGTACGCAGTATTTT,CASSPRVAGDRGTQYF
TRBV16,many,TRBJ1-1,20,TRBD1,TGTGCCAGCAGCCAATCTATGCACAGGGGGCGATTAATGGACCTTGCTGAAGCTTTCTTT,CASSQSMHRGRLMDLAEAFF
TRBV7-9,many,TRBJ1-2,20,TRBD1,TGTGCCAGCAGCGCGAATCCATTGGCACAGGGGCCGAAGACAAACTATGGCTACACCTTC,CASSANPLAQGPKTNYGYTF
TRBV20-1,many,TRBJ1-1,14,TRBD1,TGCAGTGCTTATTACTCAGGGGGCAACACTGAAGCTTTCTTT,CSAYYSGGNTEAFF
TRBV14,many,TRBJ2-1,17,TRBD2,TGTGCCAGCAGCCAACCGGGACTAGCGGGGGTCTACAATGAGCAGTTCTTC,CASSQPGLAGVYNEQFF
TRBV5-6,many,TRBJ2-7,16,.,TGTGCCAGCACCCCCGGACGGGGTCAGGAAACCTACGAGCAGTACTTC,CASTPGRGQETYEQYF
TRBV5-1,many,TRBJ2-7,14,.,TGCGCCAGCAGCTTTGAGGGTTTGTCCTACGAGCAGTACTTC,CASSFEGLSYEQYF
TRBV24-1,many,TRBJ2-3,16,TRBD2,TGTGCCACCAGTGACGTTAGCGGGGGGGCCGGGGATACGCAGTATTTT,CATSDVSGGAGDTQYF
TRBV5-5,many,TRBJ1-1,13,.,TGTGCCAGCAGCCCGAACACTGACACTGAAGCTTTCTTT,CASSPNTDTEAFF
TRBV5-8,many,TRBJ2-5,17,TRBD1,TGTGCCAGCAGCTTGGGTTGGGGACAGGGTACTCAAGAGACCCAGTACTTC,CASSLGWGQGTQETQYF
TRBV2,many,TRBJ1-2,12,TRBD1,TGTGCCAGCGGACAGGACAACTATGGCTACACCTTC,CASGQDNYGYTF
TRBV20-1,many,TRBJ2-1,15,TRBD1,TGCAGTGCTAGCCAGGGACAGGGGGCCTACAATGAGCAGTTCTTC,CSASQGQGAYNEQFF
TRBV5-1,many,TRBJ1-2,15,TRBD1,TGCGCCAGCAGCTTAACGGCAGGGGGCGGGTATGGCTACACCTTC,CASSLTAGGGYGYTF
TRBV7-8,many,TRBJ2-5,17,.,TGTGCCAGCAGCCGGCCCGAATTAGTATCCGCCCAAGAGACCCAGTACTTC,CASSRPELVSAQETQYF